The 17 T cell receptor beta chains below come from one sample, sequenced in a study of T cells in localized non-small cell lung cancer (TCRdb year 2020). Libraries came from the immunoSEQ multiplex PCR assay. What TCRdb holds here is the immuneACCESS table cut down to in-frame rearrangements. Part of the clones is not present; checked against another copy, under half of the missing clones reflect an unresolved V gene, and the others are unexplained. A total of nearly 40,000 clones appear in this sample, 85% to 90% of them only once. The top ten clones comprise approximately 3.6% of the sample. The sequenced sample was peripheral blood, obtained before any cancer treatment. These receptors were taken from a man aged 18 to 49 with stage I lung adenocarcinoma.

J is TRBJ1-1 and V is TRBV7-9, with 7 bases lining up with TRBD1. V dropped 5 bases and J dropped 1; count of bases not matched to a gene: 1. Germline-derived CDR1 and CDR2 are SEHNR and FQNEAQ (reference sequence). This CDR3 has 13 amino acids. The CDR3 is CASSRQGNTEAFF. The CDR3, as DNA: TGTGCCAGCAGCCGACAGGGGAACACTGAAGCTTTCTTT.

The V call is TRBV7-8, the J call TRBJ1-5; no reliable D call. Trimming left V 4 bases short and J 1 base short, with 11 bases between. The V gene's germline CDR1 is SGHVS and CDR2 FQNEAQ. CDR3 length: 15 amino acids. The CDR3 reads CASSSAGNSNQPQHF. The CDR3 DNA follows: TGTGCCAGCAGCTCCGCGGGGAACAGCAATCAGCCCCAGCATTTT. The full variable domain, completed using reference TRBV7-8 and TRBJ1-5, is GAGVSQSPRYKVAKRGQDVALRCDPISGHVSLFWYQQALGQGPEFLTYFQNEAQLDKSGLPSDRFFAERPEGSVSTLKIQRTQQEDSAVYLCASSSAGNSNQPQHFGDGTRLSIL.

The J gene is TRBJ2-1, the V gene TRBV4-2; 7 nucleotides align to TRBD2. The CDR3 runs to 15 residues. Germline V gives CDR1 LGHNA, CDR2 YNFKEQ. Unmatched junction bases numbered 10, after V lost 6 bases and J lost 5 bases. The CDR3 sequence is CASSVEAGEDNEQFF. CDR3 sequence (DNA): TGTGCCAGCAGTGTTGAGGCGGGGGAAGACAATGAGCAGTTCTTC.

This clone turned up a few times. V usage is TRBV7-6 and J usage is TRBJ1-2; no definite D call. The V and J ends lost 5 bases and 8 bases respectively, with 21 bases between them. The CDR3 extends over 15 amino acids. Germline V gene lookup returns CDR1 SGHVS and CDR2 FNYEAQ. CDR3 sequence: CASSKETYPQEGYTF. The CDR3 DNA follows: TGTGCCAGCAGCAAAGAGACTTACCCTCAGGAGGGCTACACCTTC.

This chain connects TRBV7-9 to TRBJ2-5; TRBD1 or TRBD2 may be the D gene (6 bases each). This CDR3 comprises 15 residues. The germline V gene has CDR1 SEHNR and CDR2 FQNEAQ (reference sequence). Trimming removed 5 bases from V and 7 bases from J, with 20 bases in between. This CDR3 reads CASSGSGTARGTQYF. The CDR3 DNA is TGTGCCAGCAGCGGATCCGGGACTGCCAGGGGGACCCAGTACTTC.

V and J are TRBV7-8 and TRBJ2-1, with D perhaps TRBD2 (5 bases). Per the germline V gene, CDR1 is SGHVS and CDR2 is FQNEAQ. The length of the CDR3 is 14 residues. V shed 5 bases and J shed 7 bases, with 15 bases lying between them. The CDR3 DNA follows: TGTGCCAGCAGCCGCCTAGCCGAGGTGAATGAGCAGTTCTTC. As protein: CASSRLAEVNEQFF.

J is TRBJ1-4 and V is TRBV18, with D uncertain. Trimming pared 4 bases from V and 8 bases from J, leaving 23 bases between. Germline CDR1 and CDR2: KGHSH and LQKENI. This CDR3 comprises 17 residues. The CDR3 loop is CASSRYTTMGAEEKLFF. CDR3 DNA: TGTGCCAGCTCACGTTATACCACCATGGGCGCCGAAGAAAAACTGTTTTTT.

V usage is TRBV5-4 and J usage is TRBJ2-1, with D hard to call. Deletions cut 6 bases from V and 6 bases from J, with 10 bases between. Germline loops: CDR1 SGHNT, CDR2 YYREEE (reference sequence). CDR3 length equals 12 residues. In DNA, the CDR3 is TGTGCCAGCACCTCGAAAATCAATGAGCAGTTCTTC. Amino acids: CASTSKINEQFF.

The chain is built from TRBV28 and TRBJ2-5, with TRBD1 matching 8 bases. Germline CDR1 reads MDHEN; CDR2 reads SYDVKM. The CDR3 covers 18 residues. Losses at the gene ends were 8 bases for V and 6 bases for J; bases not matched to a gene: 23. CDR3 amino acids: CASCDVRTGRTSVKTQYF. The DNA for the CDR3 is TGTGCCAGCTGCGACGTGAGGACAGGGAGGACCTCAGTAAAGACCCAGTACTTC.

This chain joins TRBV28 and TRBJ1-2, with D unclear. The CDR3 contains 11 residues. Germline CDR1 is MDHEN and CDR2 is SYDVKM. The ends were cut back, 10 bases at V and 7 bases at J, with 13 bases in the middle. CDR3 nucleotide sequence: TGTGCCACAACGCAAAGCGGTGGCTACACCTTC. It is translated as CATTQSGGYTF.

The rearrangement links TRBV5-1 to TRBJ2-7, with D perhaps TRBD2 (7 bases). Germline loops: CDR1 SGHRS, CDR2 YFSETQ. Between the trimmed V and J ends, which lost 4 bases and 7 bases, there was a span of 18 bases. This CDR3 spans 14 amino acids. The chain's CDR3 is CASSQGTKGGEQYF. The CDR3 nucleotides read TGCGCCAGCAGCCAAGGGACAAAGGGAGGGGAGCAGTACTTC.

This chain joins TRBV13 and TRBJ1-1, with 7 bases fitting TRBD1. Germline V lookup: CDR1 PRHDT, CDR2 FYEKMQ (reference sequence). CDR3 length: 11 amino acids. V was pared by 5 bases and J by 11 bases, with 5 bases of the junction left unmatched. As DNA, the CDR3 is TGTGCCAGCAGCCAGGGGGTCCCGGCTTTCTTT. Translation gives CASSQGVPAFF.

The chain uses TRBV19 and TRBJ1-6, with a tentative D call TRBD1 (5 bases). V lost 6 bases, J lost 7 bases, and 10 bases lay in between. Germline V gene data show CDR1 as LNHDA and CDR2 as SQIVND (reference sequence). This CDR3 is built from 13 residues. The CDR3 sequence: CASRGTGNSPLHF. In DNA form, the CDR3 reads TGTGCCAGTAGGGGGACGGGCAATTCACCCCTCCACTTT.

In DNA, the CDR3 is TGTGCCAGCGGTCAAAGGGCGGATAGCAATCAGCCCCAGCATTTT. This gives the protein CASGQRADSNQPQHF. The genes are TRBV9 and TRBJ1-5, with D unclear. The CDR3 covers 15 residues. V lost 7 bases and J 0 bases, leaving 14 bases between the germline ends. The germline CDR1 and CDR2 sequences are SGDLS and YYNGEE. The full variable domain, its missing parts supplied by reference TRBV9 and TRBJ1-5, is DSGVTQTPKHLITATGQRVTLRCSPRSGDLSVYWYQQSLDQGLQFLIQYYNGEERAKGNILERFSAQQFPDLHSELNLSSLELGDSALYFCASGQRADSNQPQHFGDGTRLSIL.

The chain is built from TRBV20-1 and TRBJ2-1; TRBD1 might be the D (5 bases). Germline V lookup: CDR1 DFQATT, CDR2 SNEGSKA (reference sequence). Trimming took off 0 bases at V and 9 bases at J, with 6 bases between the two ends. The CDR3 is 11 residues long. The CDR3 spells CSARDDSEQFF. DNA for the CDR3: TGCAGTGCTAGAGACGACAGTGAGCAGTTCTTC.

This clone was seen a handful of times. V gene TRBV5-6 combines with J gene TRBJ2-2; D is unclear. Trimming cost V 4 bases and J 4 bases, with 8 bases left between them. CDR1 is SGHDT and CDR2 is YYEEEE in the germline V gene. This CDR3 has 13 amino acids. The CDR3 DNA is TGTGCCAGCAGCGTTCCGGCCACCGGGGAGCTGTTTTTT. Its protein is CASSVPATGELFF. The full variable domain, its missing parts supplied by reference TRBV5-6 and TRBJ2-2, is DAGVTQSPTHLIKTRGQQVTLRCSPKSGHDTVSWYQQALGQGPQFIFQYYEEEERQRGNFPDRFSGHQFPNYSSELNVNALLLGDSALYLCASSVPATGELFFGEGSRLTVL.

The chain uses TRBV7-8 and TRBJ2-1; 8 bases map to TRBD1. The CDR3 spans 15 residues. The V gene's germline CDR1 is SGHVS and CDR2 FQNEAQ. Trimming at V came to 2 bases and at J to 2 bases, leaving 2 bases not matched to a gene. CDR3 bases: TGTGCCAGCAGCTTACTACAGGGGGCCTACAATGAGCAGTTCTTC. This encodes CASSLLQGAYNEQFF.